This TCR beta chain was identified during a study of blood T cells in healthy people across ages. Note on this clonotype: The target antigen is unknown.

A second PCR, run for about 6 to 11 cycles, used a sample-barcoded 5' primer plus a J-beta primer mix. TCRdb recomputed calls from the 5' RACE reads with MiXCR, one row per CDR3 protein. There are roughly 1,700,000 distinct CDR3 sequences in the sample; 28% occur only once, and 6.5% to 8.5% lies in the top ten. Study-level points and caveats: A strong correlation between TCR beta diversity and naive T cell percentage was seen. Per million T cells, the diversity of TCR beta decreased roughly linearly as age advanced.

Germline V lookup: CDR1 MDHEN, CDR2 SYDVKM. The CDR3 sequence is 19 residues long. The germline V and J ends were trimmed by 6 bases and 11 bases, with 35 bases remaining between them. V and J are TRBV28 and TRBJ1-5; D might be TRBD1 (6 bases). This TCR derives from a woman aged 25 to 45 in good health. The sequencing input was blood. In DNA form, the CDR3 reads TGTGCCAGCAGCTCTCACGGACTAGCGGGGGGGCAGGGATTTGGAGCCCAGCATTTT. As protein: CASSSHGLAGGQGFGAQHF.